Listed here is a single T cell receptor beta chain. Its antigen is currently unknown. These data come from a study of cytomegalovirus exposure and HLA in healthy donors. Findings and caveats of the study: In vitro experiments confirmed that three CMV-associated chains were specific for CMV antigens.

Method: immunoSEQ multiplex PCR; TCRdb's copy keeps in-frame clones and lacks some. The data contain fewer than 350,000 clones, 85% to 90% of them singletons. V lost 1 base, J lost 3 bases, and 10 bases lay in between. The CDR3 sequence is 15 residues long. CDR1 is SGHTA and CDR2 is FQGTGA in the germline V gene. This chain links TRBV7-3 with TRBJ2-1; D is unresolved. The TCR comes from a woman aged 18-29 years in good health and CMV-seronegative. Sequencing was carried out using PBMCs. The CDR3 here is CASSLIRGRYNEQFF. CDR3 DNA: TGTGCCAGCAGCTTAATCCGAGGCCGCTACAATGAGCAGTTCTTC.